Listed here are 22 T cell receptor beta chains from one sample, sequenced in a study of blood T cell repertoires in COVID-19. Some clones are missing from TCRdb's copy, which holds only in-frame ones; the method was immunoSEQ multiplex PCR. The sample holds 80,000 or so clones, 75% to 90% seen once. Sequencing input: peripheral blood. The source of these receptors is a human donor in a cohort sampled during active COVID-19.

J is TRBJ1-4 and V is TRBV3-1 (or the pseudogene TRBV3-2), with 7 positions matching TRBD1. With V trimmed by 0 bases and J by 6 bases, 1 base remained unmatched. CDR1 and CDR2 from the germline V gene are LGHDT and YNNKEL (reference sequence). This CDR3 spans 14 amino acids. CDR3 nucleotides: TGTGCCAGCAGCCAAGACAGGGGGTATGAAAAACTGTTTTTT. It is translated as CASSQDRGYEKLFF.

The chain recombines TRBV19 with TRBJ1-3; 9 bases fit TRBD1. The CDR3 has 16 amino acids. J was trimmed by 1 base and V by 8 bases; bases with no gene match: 9. CDR1 is LNHDA, CDR2 SQIVND, per germline (reference sequence). DNA of the CDR3: TGTGCCAGTGGAACGACCGGGACAGGGTCTGGAAACACCATATATTTT. It codes for CASGTTGTGSGNTIYF.

The V call is TRBV9, the J call TRBJ2-5, with 8 bases aligning to TRBD2. Germline trimming cut 2 bases from V and 1 base from J; bases unmatched to any gene: 4. The germline CDR1 and CDR2 sequences are SGDLS and YYNGEE. The CDR3 totals 15 residues. CDR3 in amino acids: CASSVSGSFQETQYF. CDR3 nucleotides: TGTGCCAGCAGCGTGAGCGGGAGCTTCCAAGAGACCCAGTACTTC. The whole variable domain, filled in from reference TRBV9 and TRBJ2-5, reads DSGVTQTPKHLITATGQRVTLRCSPRSGDLSVYWYQQSLDQGLQFLIQYYNGEERAKGNILERFSAQQFPDLHSELNLSSLELGDSALYFCASSVSGSFQETQYFGPGTRLLVL.

This clone was counted only a few times. The chain employs TRBV15 and TRBJ2-3, with a possible D match to TRBD1 (6 bases). Germline assignment: CDR1 LNHNV and CDR2 YYDKDF (reference sequence). The CDR3 runs to 14 residues. Trimming took off 4 bases at V and 1 base at J, with 9 bases between the two ends. CDR3 sequence (DNA): TGTGCCACCAGCATTAGACAGGGCACAGATACGCAGTATTTT. Its translation is CATSIRQGTDTQYF.

The chain is built from TRBV13 and TRBJ1-5, with D uncertain. The CDR3 totals 14 residues. The germline V gene has CDR1 PRHDT and CDR2 FYEKMQ (reference sequence). The V end was cut by 4 bases, the J end by 5 bases, with 12 bases between. The CDR3 region is CASSSGRGDQPQHF. The CDR3 DNA is TGTGCCAGCAGCTCCGGGAGAGGAGATCAGCCCCAGCATTTT.

The V and J genes are TRBV5-8 and TRBJ1-1; TRBD1 matches at 7 bases. This CDR3 spans 16 amino acids. Per the germline V gene, CDR1 is SGHTS and CDR2 is YDEGEE. V gave up 4 bases and J gave up 3 bases; unmatched junction bases: 12. The CDR3: CASSAAGTEEDTEAFF. CDR3 DNA sequence: TGTGCCAGCAGCGCCGCCGGGACAGAAGAGGACACTGAAGCTTTCTTT.

The chain couples TRBV5-4 to TRBJ2-3; TRBD2 aligns across 12 bases. The V and J ends lost 4 bases and 5 bases, in that order; junction bases with no gene match: 14. The germline V gene has CDR1 SGHNT and CDR2 YYREEE (reference sequence). The CDR3 covers 18 residues. The CDR3, as DNA: TGTGCCAGCAGCCAAGGGGCCGCTAGCGGGGGGGCGGGAGATACGCAGTATTTT. Translation: CASSQGAASGGAGDTQYF.

The rearrangement uses TRBV5-5 and TRBJ2-7, with 12 bases lining up with TRBD2. In germline, CDR1 is SGHKS, CDR2 YYEKEE (reference sequence). J was trimmed by 5 bases and V by 5 bases; bases with no gene match: 14. This CDR3 comprises 17 residues. The CDR3 region is CASRLRAARLAGDEQYF. In DNA, the CDR3 is TGTGCCAGCAGACTGCGGGCAGCTCGACTAGCGGGGGACGAGCAGTACTTC.

V gene TRBV2 combines with J gene TRBJ2-1, with D possibly matching TRBD1 (5 bases). Trimming stripped 3 bases from V and 8 bases from J, with 8 bases between. The germline gives CDR1 SNHLY, CDR2 FYNNEI. CDR3 length equals 12 residues. The CDR3, as DNA: TGTGCCAGCAGTGAGGGGCTACATGAGCAGTTCTTC. This gives the protein CASSEGLHEQFF.

This chain links TRBV6-5 with TRBJ1-5; D perhaps matches TRBD1 (5 bases). This CDR3 spans 14 amino acids. V lost 8 bases, J lost 3 bases, and 14 bases lay in between. Germline V gene sequence: CDR1 MNHEY, CDR2 SVGAGI. The CDR3 DNA follows: TGTGCCAGCCAAAAGGAGGGACCCAATCAGCCCCAGCATTTT. Translated: CASQKEGPNQPQHF.

The rearrangement links TRBV27 to TRBJ2-1; D is undetermined. Trimming took 3 bases from V and 12 from J, leaving 21 bases between them. CDR3 length equals 15 residues. The germline V gene encodes CDR1 MNHEY and CDR2 SMNVEV (reference sequence). The CDR3 sequence: CASSLTRSTLGGQFF. The CDR3 DNA sequence: TGTGCCAGCAGTTTGACCCGGAGCACCCTCGGTGGGCAGTTCTTC.

This chain uses TRBV7-2 with TRBJ2-3; TRBD2 aligns across 10 bases. Looked up from germline, CDR1 is SGHTA and CDR2 is FQGNSA. Trimming took 6 bases from V and 4 from J; bases not matched to a gene: 13. The CDR3 loop spans 17 amino acids. The CDR3, as DNA: TGTGCCAGCAGTTACAGCGGGGGGGCTTGGTCTCCAGATACGCAGTATTTT. Protein sequence: CASSYSGGAWSPDTQYF. The entire variable domain, with the rest obtained from reference TRBV7-2 and TRBJ2-3, is as follows: GAGVSQSPSNKVTEKGKDVELRCDPISGHTALYWYRQSLGQGLEFLIYFQGNSAPDKSGLPSDRFSAERTGGSVSTLTIQRTQQEDSAVYLCASSYSGGAWSPDTQYFGPGTRLTVL.

This clone was detected a few times. This sequence joins TRBV5-6 and TRBJ1-2; D remains ambiguous. Germline V gene sequence: CDR1 SGHDT, CDR2 YYEEEE. Between the trimmed V and J ends, which lost 3 bases and 8 bases, there was a span of 20 bases. This CDR3 is built from 15 residues. The CDR3 spells CASSSPVRGLEGYTF. CDR3 nucleotides: TGTGCCAGCAGCTCGCCGGTGCGAGGCCTCGAGGGCTACACCTTC.

V gene TRBV20-1 combines with J gene TRBJ1-2; no clear D. CDR3 length: 10 amino acids. The ends were cut back, 6 bases at V and 5 bases at J, with 7 bases in the middle. Germline V CDR1 and CDR2: DFQATT, SNEGSKA (reference sequence). DNA of the CDR3: TGCAGTGCCGCGGCATATGGCTACACCTTC. It encodes CSAAAYGYTF.

The chain joins TRBV9 to TRBJ1-1; 7 bases are shared with TRBD1. J lost 8 bases, V lost 3 bases, and 7 bases had no gene match. There are 13 residues in the CDR3. CDR1 SGDLS and CDR2 YYNGEE come from the germline V gene. Written as DNA, the CDR3 is TGTGCCAGCAGCGGCAGACAGGGTAGCGAAGCTTTCTTT. Translating it yields CASSGRQGSEAFF.

The gene calls are TRBV25-1 and TRBJ2-7; TRBD2 is a possible D gene (5 bases). Germline CDR1 and CDR2: MGHDK and SYGVNS. V was pared by 2 bases and J by 0 bases, with 8 bases between. The CDR3 totals 14 residues. CDR3 nucleotide sequence: TGTGCCAGCAGTGAAGTTGGGAGCTCCTACGAGCAGTACTTC. Protein sequence: CASSEVGSSYEQYF.

V usage is TRBV11-3 and J usage is TRBJ2-3, with 7 bases aligning to TRBD2. CDR1 is SGHNT and CDR2 is YENEEA in the germline V gene. This CDR3 is built from 16 residues. V gave up 1 base and J gave up 2 bases; unmatched junction bases: 6. This CDR3 reads CASSLGPSGYTDTQYF. CDR3 in DNA: TGTGCCAGCAGCTTAGGTCCTAGCGGATACACAGATACGCAGTATTTT.

This chain uses TRBV28 with TRBJ1-2; 10 bases map to TRBD1. The V gene end was trimmed by 4 bases and the J gene end by 4 bases; junction bases not matched to a gene: 9. Germline V gene sequence: CDR1 MDHEN, CDR2 SYDVKM. This CDR3 comprises 16 residues. CDR3: CASSSRRQGAGYGYTF. CDR3 DNA: TGTGCCAGCAGTTCCCGTCGACAGGGGGCTGGCTATGGCTACACCTTC.

The genes are TRBV24-1 and TRBJ2-3; 7 nucleotides match TRBD1. V was clipped by 7 bases and J by 5 bases; unmatched bases: 11. This CDR3 spans 15 amino acids. Germline V CDR1 and CDR2: KGHDR, SFDVKD. The CDR3 here is CATRGIDRAGDTQYF. The CDR3 DNA sequence: TGTGCCACCAGAGGGATCGACAGGGCCGGAGATACGCAGTATTTT.

The CDR3, as DNA: TGTGCCAGCAACTACTACAGGGGGTACCAAGAGACCCAGTACTTC. This encodes CASNYYRGYQETQYF. The V gene is TRBV28, the J gene TRBJ2-5, with TRBD1 matching over 8 bases. The CDR3 runs to 15 residues. CDR1 and CDR2 from the germline V gene are MDHEN and SYDVKM. V shed 7 bases, J shed 0 bases, and the junction held 7 bases outside the gene matches.

The chain has TRBV6-5 and TRBJ1-5; 8 positions match TRBD1. Trimming at V came to 5 bases and at J to 5 bases, leaving 8 bases not matched to a gene. This CDR3 spans 15 amino acids. The germline V gene has CDR1 MNHEY and CDR2 SVGAGI. This CDR3 is CASSLLRTGHQPQHF. The DNA of the CDR3 is TGTGCCAGCAGTCTACTACGGACAGGGCATCAGCCCCAGCATTTT.

The chain recombines TRBV5-1 with TRBJ2-2; maybe TRBD2 (5 bases). Trimming took off 0 bases at V and 6 bases at J, with 12 bases between the two ends. This CDR3 spans 15 amino acids. Germline CDR1 is SGHRS and CDR2 is YFSETQ. The CDR3 DNA reads TGCGCCAGCAGCTTGGATGGGAGAATTGCCGGGGAGCTGTTTTTT. Its translation: CASSLDGRIAGELFF.